The 21 T cell receptor beta chains below come from one sample, sequenced in a study of blood T cells in healthy people across ages. Primed by a sample-barcoded 5' primer and a J-beta primer mix, a second PCR proceeded for about 6 to 12 cycles. TCRdb redid the calling of the 5' RACE reads with MiXCR, one entry per CDR3 protein. Of 550,000 to 650,000 distinct CDR3 sequences listed, about 30% are singletons. Sequenced sample: blood. Every receptor here comes from a woman of 80 years or more in good health.

On this clonotype itself: This may come from a read error, since a much larger clone is one base off. V is TRBV4-2 and J is TRBJ2-5; D tentatively reads TRBD1 or TRBD2 (5 bases each). The CDR3 is 16 residues long. The ends were cut back, 1 base at V and 11 bases at J, with 23 bases in the middle. Germline-derived CDR1 and CDR2 are LGHNA and YNFKEQ. The CDR3 nucleotides read TGTGCCAGCAGCCAAGCAGGGACCTACGGGAACAATGAGCAGTACTTC. Its protein is CASSQAGTYGNNEQYF.

There are a few counts of this clonotype. The CDR3 spells CASSLTGADTEAFF. The CDR3, as DNA: TGTGCCAGCAGTCTGACAGGGGCGGACACTGAAGCTTTCTTT. The genes are TRBV27 and TRBJ1-1, with 8 bases fitting TRBD1. Per the germline V gene, CDR1 is MNHEY and CDR2 is SMNVEV (reference sequence). The V and J ends lost 5 bases and 3 bases, in that order; junction bases with no gene match: 5. This CDR3 comprises 14 residues.

The rearrangement uses TRBV20-1 and TRBJ2-7, with D unresolved. The CDR3 length is 11 residues. V lost 3 bases and J 4 bases, leaving 7 bases between the germline ends. Germline V gene lookup returns CDR1 DFQATT and CDR2 SNEGSKA (reference sequence). In nucleotides, the CDR3 is TGCAGTGCTAGTGGTCCTTACGAGCAGTACTTC. Translating it yields CSASGPYEQYF.

This clonotype has a count of ten or more. The chain has TRBV5-1 and TRBJ1-1, with D hard to call. From germline, CDR1 is SGHRS and CDR2 YFSETQ. The CDR3 consists of 13 residues. Deletions cut 0 bases from V and 5 bases from J, with 8 bases between. In DNA form, the CDR3 reads TGCGCCAGCAGCTTGGCACGGAAAACTGAAGCTTTCTTT. Translating gives CASSLARKTEAFF. The full variable domain, in which reference TRBV5-1 and TRBJ1-1 provide the parts outside the CDR3, is KAGVTQTPRYLIKTRGQQVTLSCSPISGHRSVSWYQQTPGQGLQFLFEYFSETQRNKGNFPGRFSGRQFSNSRSEMNVSTLELGDSALYLCASSLARKTEAFFGQGTRLTVV.

The chain couples TRBV28 to TRBJ2-7, with D tentatively TRBD1 (5 bases). The CDR3 covers 15 residues. The germline CDR1 and CDR2 sequences are MDHEN and SYDVKM. The V gene lost 3 bases and the J gene lost 7 bases, with 19 bases spanning the gap. CDR3 nucleotides: TGTGCCAGCAGTTTCTCCACAGGATTATACAATGAGCAGTACTTC. It specifies CASSFSTGLYNEQYF.

This clonotype has ten or more counts. V usage is TRBV6-2 or TRBV6-3 and J usage is TRBJ2-3, with 8 nucleotides matching TRBD1. Germline values: CDR1 MNHEY, CDR2 SVGEGT. This CDR3 comprises 15 residues. V shed 5 bases and J 3 bases; nucleotides not matched to a gene: 7. The CDR3 here is CASSTAGGATDTQYF. DNA for the CDR3: TGTGCCAGCAGTACCGCAGGGGGCGCGACAGATACGCAGTATTTT.

This clonotype was found a few times. The CDR3 nucleotides read TGTGCCTGGAGTCACGGGGGCGAAAGAGGAGCTTTCTTT. Translation gives CAWSHGGERGAFF. The genes are TRBV30 and TRBJ1-1; D perhaps matches TRBD1 (6 bases). This CDR3 region has 13 residues. In germline, CDR1 is GTSNPN, CDR2 SVGIG (reference sequence). Trimming removed 2 bases from V and 10 bases from J, with 17 bases in between.

CDR3 amino acids: CASSYFKSDGRGGYTF. Written as DNA, the CDR3 is TGTGCCAGCAGTTACTTCAAATCGGATGGCAGGGGCGGCTACACCTTC. The gene calls are TRBV6-5 and TRBJ1-2, with a weak D call TRBD1 (6 bases). Germline V lookup: CDR1 MNHEY, CDR2 SVGAGI. Trimming stripped 1 base from V and 8 bases from J, with 20 bases between. This CDR3 is built from 16 residues.

This clonotype has ten or more counts. This sequence joins TRBV5-6 and TRBJ2-7; D may match TRBD1 or TRBD2 (7 bases each). CDR3 length equals 15 residues. Trimming shortened V by 3 bases and J by 0 bases, and 13 bases separated the two germline ends. CDR1 and CDR2 from the germline V gene are SGHDT and YYEEEE. CDR3 amino acids: CASSWGGQSSYEQYF. CDR3 DNA: TGTGCCAGCAGCTGGGGGGGACAGAGCTCCTACGAGCAGTACTTC.

This clonotype was counted at least ten times. V usage is TRBV20-1 and J usage is TRBJ2-1, with 12 bases aligning to TRBD2. The CDR3 consists of 15 residues. Germline loops: CDR1 DFQATT, CDR2 SNEGSKA (reference sequence). Germline trimming cut 1 base from V and 10 bases from J; bases unmatched to any gene: 8. CDR3 sequence (DNA): TGCAGTGCTAGAGCCTTTGGACTAGCGGGGAGGGAGCAGTTCTTC. Translated: CSARAFGLAGREQFF.

This clonotype was counted many times. DNA for the CDR3: TGTGCCAGCAGCTTAAGACTAGCGGGGGAAGAGACCCAGTACTTC. Translation gives CASSLRLAGEETQYF. V gene TRBV7-3 combines with J gene TRBJ2-5; TRBD2 matches at 12 bases. CDR3 length equals 15 residues. Germline CDR1 and CDR2: SGHTA and FQGTGA. J gave up 3 bases and V 1 base, and 0 bases lay outside the gene matches.

The chain is built from TRBV9 and TRBJ1-2; no reliable D call. CDR1 is SGDLS and CDR2 is YYNGEE in the germline V gene. The CDR3 contains 16 residues. Trimming pared 0 bases from V and 6 bases from J, leaving 18 bases between. For the CDR3, the DNA is TGTGCCAGCAGCGTAGAGGCAGCCCTAGGCGTAGATGGCTACACCTTC. It translates to CASSVEAALGVDGYTF. The full variable domain, its missing parts supplied by reference TRBV9 and TRBJ1-2, is DSGVTQTPKHLITATGQRVTLRCSPRSGDLSVYWYQQSLDQGLQFLIQYYNGEERAKGNILERFSAQQFPDLHSELNLSSLELGDSALYFCASSVEAALGVDGYTFGSGTRLTVV.

Here the CDR3 DNA reads TGTGCCAGCAGTTTGCCAGGGGTTGAAAATCGACCCCTCCACTTT. This encodes CASSLPGVENRPLHF. This sequence joins TRBV27 and TRBJ1-6, with D perhaps matching TRBD1 (6 bases). Between the trimmed V and J ends, which lost 3 bases and 12 bases, there was a span of 18 bases. The CDR3 extends over 15 amino acids. Germline values: CDR1 MNHEY, CDR2 SMNVEV (reference sequence).

As for this clonotype: A much larger clonotype is one base distant, so this may be a read error. The V and J genes are TRBV20-1 and TRBJ2-5; tentatively, D is TRBD1 (5 bases). Germline V gene sequence: CDR1 DFQATT, CDR2 SNEGSKA (reference sequence). The V and J ends lost 5 bases and 11 bases respectively, with 18 bases between them. The CDR3 runs to 12 residues. The DNA of the CDR3 is TGCAGTGCTTCGCCCTTAGGGGCTGAGCAGTACTTC. This encodes CSASPLGAEQYF.

The chain joins TRBV28 to TRBJ1-5; D not resolved. Trimming shortened V by 8 bases and J by 6 bases, and 5 bases separated the two germline ends. Germline-derived CDR1 and CDR2 are MDHEN and SYDVKM. The CDR3 is 10 residues long. Here the CDR3 DNA reads TGTGCCAGCGGGAGTCAGCCCCAGCATTTT. Translated, it gives CASGSQPQHF.

Of note for this clonotype: A read error may explain this, as a much larger clone is one base away. The chain recombines TRBV29-1 with TRBJ1-2; D ambiguous. The germline V gene has CDR1 SQVTM and CDR2 ANQGSEA. V lost 4 bases and J lost 4, with 10 bases in between. The CDR3 is made up of 12 amino acids. The DNA for the CDR3 is TGCAGCGTTGTAGAGTCTAGCTATGGCTACACCTTC. Encoded protein: CSVVESSYGYTF.

This clonotype was picked up many times. The chain is built from TRBV5-1 and TRBJ2-1; TRBD2 aligns across 13 bases. The CDR3 has 15 amino acids. The germline V gene has CDR1 SGHRS and CDR2 YFSETQ. Trimming cost V 4 bases and J 8 bases; bases outside gene matches: 6. This chain's CDR3 is CASSTSGGAWDEQFF. The CDR3 coding sequence is TGCGCCAGCAGCACTAGCGGGGGGGCCTGGGATGAGCAGTTCTTC.

This clonotype was observed a few times. The gene calls are TRBV5-1 and TRBJ1-5, with TRBD1 identical over 7 bases. The CDR3 consists of 15 residues. In germline, CDR1 is SGHRS, CDR2 YFSETQ. V dropped 0 bases and J dropped 5; count of bases not matched to a gene: 5. The CDR3: CASSLGQGDYQPQHF. The CDR3, as DNA: TGCGCCAGCAGCTTGGGACAGGGTGACTATCAGCCCCAGCATTTT.

Concerning this clonotype itself: This may stem from a read error, because a much larger clone lies one nucleotide away. The chain links TRBV24-1 to TRBJ2-3; no clear D. From germline, CDR1 is KGHDR and CDR2 SFDVKD. This CDR3 region has 14 residues. This CDR3 reads CATSDPPNTDAQYF. As DNA, the CDR3 is TGTGCCACCAGTGATCCACCCAACACAGATGCGCAGTATTTT.

The CDR3 nucleotides read TGTGCCAGCAGCAATGGAGGGGGACCTTACAATGAGCAGTTCTTC. Residues: CASSNGGGPYNEQFF. The rearrangement uses TRBV7-8 and TRBJ2-1; D possibly matches TRBD1 or TRBD2 (6 bases each). V lost 5 bases and J 4 bases, leaving 15 bases between the germline ends. The CDR3 consists of 15 residues. Germline CDR1 is SGHVS and CDR2 is FQNEAQ.

This clonotype showed up many times. The chain has TRBV20-1 and TRBJ2-7, with 11 bases aligning to TRBD2. Germline CDR1 and CDR2: DFQATT and SNEGSKA (reference sequence). This CDR3 has 12 residues. The ends lost 6 bases at V and 3 bases at J; junction bases unmatched: 1. CDR3 loop: CSAGTSGYEQYF. In DNA form, the CDR3 reads TGCAGTGCCGGGACTAGCGGCTACGAGCAGTACTTC.